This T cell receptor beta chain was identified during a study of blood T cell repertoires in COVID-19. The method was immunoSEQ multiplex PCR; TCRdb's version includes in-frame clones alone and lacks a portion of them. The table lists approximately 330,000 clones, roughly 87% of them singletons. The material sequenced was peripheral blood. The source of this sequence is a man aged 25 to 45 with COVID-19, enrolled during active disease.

The CDR3, as DNA: TGTGCCAGCAGCCCGCAGACAGGGAACATCGCTACGGAGGCTTTCTTT. This encodes CASSPQTGNIATEAFF. The chain has TRBV3-1 (or the pseudogene TRBV3-2) and TRBJ1-1, with 7 bases fitting TRBD1. V shed 4 bases and J 11 bases; nucleotides not matched to a gene: 19. Germline V CDR1 and CDR2: LGHDT, YNNKEL (reference sequence). This CDR3 contains 16 residues.